The clone carrying this T cell receptor (beta chain) was picked up many times. RNA transcripts were the template for amplifying TCR beta CDR3 regions. The HTBI primer set drove a first-round RT-PCR of the TCR CDR3. TCRdb reprocessed the multiplex PCR reads via MiXCR and lists one record per CDR3 protein. The data show about 350,000 distinct CDR3 sequences, with about a sixth seen just once and around a sixth held by the top ten. The data stem from a study of T cells in Graves' hyperthyroidism and ophthalmopathy. Germline V CDR1 and CDR2: SGHRS, YFSETQ. The CDR3 covers 16 residues. Trimming cost V 2 bases and J 3 bases, with 14 bases left between them. Based on clinical symptoms, serum thyroxine and TRAb, thyroid ultrasound and orbital computed tomography, diagnoses were reached. PBMCs stemmed from around 10 ml fresh peripheral blood.

Material for sequencing was blood. The chain combines TRBV5-1 with TRBJ2-2; D is unresolved. The clonotype comes from a woman aged 40 to 50 with Graves' ophthalmopathy. The CDR3 bases are TGCGCCAGCAGCTTCAATAAGGGCATGGACACCGGGGAGCTGTTTTTT. This encodes CASSFNKGMDTGELFF. The variable domain in full, completed from reference TRBV5-1 and TRBJ2-2, reads KAGVTQTPRYLIKTRGQQVTLSCSPISGHRSVSWYQQTPGQGLQFLFEYFSETQRNKGNFPGRFSGRQFSNSRSEMNVSTLELGDSALYLCASSFNKGMDTGELFFGEGSRLTVL.